This T cell receptor beta chain stems from a study of shared clonotypes between healthy human individuals. Whole-study findings and limits: Deeper or shallower sequencing was expected to change how clonotypes are shared among donors. Rarefaction showed that sequencing of sorted subsets was incomplete (despite large depth).

Partitioning of CD4+ cells yielded a CD45RA+ naive subset and a CD45RA-negative memory subset. This clone was seen ten or more times. Its target is unknown. This specimen includes other DNA sequences encoding the same CDR3. This CDR3 region has 13 residues. V lost 2 bases and J lost 5, with 7 bases in between. Germline V gene data show CDR1 as SGDLS and CDR2 as YYNGEE. Some clones are missing from TCRdb's copy, which holds only in-frame ones; the method was immunoSEQ multiplex PCR. This sample carries 600,000 to 700,000 clones, about 80% of them seen once, and the ten largest clones take around 1.7%. The V gene is TRBV9, the J gene TRBJ2-2, with TRBD1 as a possible D gene (5 bases). The sample consisted of memory CD4+ T cells sorted from blood. Subset indicated: CD45RA-negative fraction. The receptor comes from a woman aged 25 to 39 in good health. The CDR3 DNA follows: TGTGCCAGCAGCGTCCAGGGTACCGGGGAGCTGTTTTTT. Residues: CASSVQGTGELFF. Combining the CDR3 with reference TRBV9 and TRBJ2-2 gives the whole variable domain DSGVTQTPKHLITATGQRVTLRCSPRSGDLSVYWYQQSLDQGLQFLIQYYNGEERAKGNILERFSAQQFPDLHSELNLSSLELGDSALYFCASSVQGTGELFFGEGSRLTVL.